The present T cell receptor (beta chain) was sequenced within a study of T cell responses to AZD1222 COVID-19 vaccine. Overall study context: Second doses were pooled across both intervals (about 4 or about 12 weeks).

Unmatched junction bases numbered 3, after V lost 0 bases and J lost 2 bases. The CDR3 runs 15 residues. Germline V gene sequence: CDR1 SGHRS, CDR2 YFSETQ. TCRdb keeps only in-frame clones here, not all; method: immunoSEQ multiplex PCR. The repertoire has around 200,000 clones, approximately 86% of them found once; the top ten carry approximately 0.49%. The sequences come from peripheral blood, collected on day 0 of AZD1222 vaccination. The source of this sequence is an adult in good health. V gene TRBV5-1 combines with J gene TRBJ2-3, with 7 bases that match TRBD1. The CDR3 DNA follows: TGCGCCAGCAGCTTGGCGACAGGGCCCACAGATACGCAGTATTTT. It codes for CASSLATGPTDTQYF.